These 20 T cell receptor beta chains were all obtained from the same sample, sequenced in a study of regulatory T cells in long-lasting Graves disease. The time point denotes: persistent/refractory GD, antithyroid drugs over 5 years with positive TRAb. TCR sequences were obtained from RNA taken from PBMCs. With iRepertoire HTBI primers and Arm-PCR of CDR3 regions, TCR beta libraries were built. TCRdb re-analysed the multiplex PCR reads in MiXCR, keeping a single row per CDR3 protein. Among about 340,000 distinct CDR3 sequences listed, about 18% were seen once. The specimen comprised peripheral blood mononuclear cells (PBMCs), sampled when the disease was refractory, from a patient treated with antithyroid drugs. The receptor source for this set is a female donor with Graves disease.

This clonotype was seen only a few times. V and J are TRBV12-3 or TRBV12-4 and TRBJ2-3; D perhaps matches TRBD2 (7 bases). V lost 3 bases to trimming and J lost 3 bases, with 16 bases between them. The CDR3 sequence is 16 residues long. Here the CDR3 reads CASSLRGGGGTDTQYF. The CDR3 nucleotides are TGTGCCAGCAGTTTGAGGGGGGGCGGCGGTACAGATACGCAGTATTTT.

The table lists this clonotype with a count of one. No DNA is shown, since the ends of the CDR3 on it are uncertain; the CDR3 is the one TCRdb lists. CDR3 residues: CASSFYICSASSGLAGGEQYF. This chain connects TRBV7-8 to TRBJ2-7; TRBD2 was called by the table and not checked on the DNA. The CDR3 spans 21 residues, counting both ends. CDR1 is SGHVS, CDR2 FQNEAQ, per germline.

This chain links TRBV4-1 with TRBJ2-7, with 10 bases that match TRBD1. J gave up 7 bases and V 0 bases, and 15 bases lay outside the gene matches. Germline assignment: CDR1 MGHRA and CDR2 YSYEKL. CDR3 length: 18 amino acids. The CDR3 sequence is CASSQERVGQGTFREQYF. CDR3 in DNA: TGCGCCAGCAGCCAAGAAAGGGTGGGACAGGGGACTTTTCGGGAGCAGTACTTC.

In this sample, this clonotype turned up a few times. The rearrangement joins TRBV5-1 to TRBJ1-4; TRBD1 agrees at 9 bases. There are 15 residues in the CDR3. V was clipped by 0 bases and J by 10 bases; unmatched bases: 7. Germline V CDR1 and CDR2: SGHRS, YFSETQ. The CDR3 DNA reads TGCGCCAGCAGCTTGGGGGACAGGGTCCTTGGAAAACTGTTTTTT. Amino acids: CASSLGDRVLGKLFF. Using reference TRBV5-1 and TRBJ1-4 for the parts outside the CDR3, the full variable domain is KAGVTQTPRYLIKTRGQQVTLSCSPISGHRSVSWYQQTPGQGLQFLFEYFSETQRNKGNFPGRFSGRQFSNSRSEMNVSTLELGDSALYLCASSLGDRVLGKLFFGSGTQLSVL.

The V call is TRBV19, the J call TRBJ1-2; 9 bases fit TRBD1. The CDR3 is 13 amino acids. V gave up 5 bases and J gave up 7 bases; unmatched junction bases: 5. Germline CDR1 LNHDA, CDR2 SQIVND (reference sequence). This CDR3 reads CASSAGQGGGYTF. CDR3 sequence (DNA): TGTGCCAGTAGTGCGGGACAGGGCGGTGGCTACACCTTC. The entire variable domain, with the rest obtained from reference TRBV19 and TRBJ1-2, is as follows: DGGITQSPKYLFRKEGQNVTLSCEQNLNHDAMYWYRQDPGQGLRLIYYSQIVNDFQKGDIAEGYSVSREKKESFPLTVTSAQKNPTAFYLCASSAGQGGGYTFGSGTRLTVV.

The V call is TRBV7-2, the J call TRBJ1-6, with no clear D. Trimming removed 1 base from V and 5 bases from J, with 15 bases in between. This CDR3 has 17 amino acids. CDR1 is SGHTA, CDR2 FQGNSA, per germline. The CDR3 DNA sequence: TGTGCCAGCAGCTTAGACGCCGCATCGATGGATAATTCACCCCTCCACTTT. The encoded protein is CASSLDAASMDNSPLHF.

This clonotype was detected many times. This rearrangement joins TRBV7-6 to TRBJ1-5, with D tentatively TRBD1 (5 bases). The V end was cut by 1 base, the J end by 4 bases, with 5 bases between. The CDR3 contains 13 residues. The germline V gene has CDR1 SGHVS and CDR2 FNYEAQ. This CDR3 is CASSLGQNQPQHF. The CDR3 DNA follows: TGTGCCAGCAGCTTAGGACAGAATCAGCCCCAGCATTTT.

The chain has TRBV10-3 and TRBJ1-1; perhaps TRBD1 as D (6 bases). Germline CDR1 and CDR2: ENHRY and SYGVKD. The CDR3 runs 13 residues. The V gene lost 3 bases and the J gene lost 5 bases, with 10 bases spanning the gap. The CDR3 coding sequence is TGTGCCATCAGTGATAGGGGGGTGACTGAAGCTTTCTTT. The encoded protein is CAISDRGVTEAFF.

This clonotype has at least ten counts. The chain uses TRBV28 and TRBJ1-1, with D unclear. CDR3 length: 11 residues. The germline CDR1 and CDR2 sequences are MDHEN and SYDVKM. Trimming left V 8 bases short and J 1 base short, with 5 bases between. The CDR3 here is CASRQNTEAFF. CDR3 coding DNA: TGTGCCAGCCGGCAGAACACTGAAGCTTTCTTT.

This CDR3 is CAIRVVAGELFF. In DNA form, the CDR3 reads TGTGCCATCCGGGTTGTGGCCGGGGAGCTGTTTTTT. The chain carries TRBV10-3 and TRBJ2-2; no reliable D call. Germline CDR1 ENHRY, CDR2 SYGVKD. The CDR3 has 12 amino acids. The ends were cut back, 8 bases at V and 6 bases at J, with 10 bases in the middle.

A note on this clonotype: With a much larger clone just one base away, this may be a read error. The chain employs TRBV7-9 and TRBJ2-7, with a possible D match to TRBD1 (5 bases). Germline V gives CDR1 SEHNR, CDR2 FQNEAQ (reference sequence). The CDR3 covers 12 residues. The CDR3 spells CVSSAKNREQYF. CDR3 bases: TGTGTCAGCAGCGCTAAAAACAGGGAGCAGTACTTC.

The V gene is TRBV6-5, the J gene TRBJ2-7, with 8 bases lining up with TRBD1. There are 15 residues in the CDR3. The V segment lost 0 bases and the J segment 6 bases; nucleotides outside the gene matches: 7. Germline V gene sequence: CDR1 MNHEY, CDR2 SVGAGI. The CDR3 here is CASSYSVTGVSEQYF. The CDR3 nucleotides are TGTGCCAGCAGTTACTCCGTGACAGGGGTGAGCGAGCAGTACTTC.

This clonotype was observed at least ten times. The junction differs from germline at one of its ends, possibly a read error. The chain is built from TRBV3-1 and TRBJ1-2; 7 bases are a match to TRBD1. The CDR3 has 14 residues. Germline V gene sequence: CDR1 LGHDT, CDR2 YNNKEL (reference sequence). CDR3 protein: CASRQTGQGYGYTF. DNA for the CDR3: TGTGCCAGCCGCCAGACAGGGCAGGGCTATGGCTACACCTTC.

This clonotype was recorded a few times. This chain joins TRBV29-1 and TRBJ1-2; no reliable D call. This CDR3 comprises 15 residues. The germline CDR1 and CDR2 sequences are SQVTM and ANQGSEA. Trimming cost V 4 bases and J 2 bases, with 17 bases left between them. This CDR3 is CSVGTHPTPNYGYTF. Here the CDR3 DNA reads TGCAGCGTTGGGACCCACCCAACTCCCAACTATGGCTACACCTTC.

This clonotype was seen repeatedly, ten times or more. The chain links TRBV12-3 or TRBV12-4 to TRBJ2-7, with 9 bases lining up with TRBD1. Unmatched junction bases numbered 6, after V lost 2 bases and J lost 7 bases. This CDR3 is 14 amino acids long. The CDR3 DNA is TGTGCCAGCAGTTTAAACAGGGGGCTAGGGGAGCAGTACTTC. It translates to CASSLNRGLGEQYF.

V usage is TRBV29-1 and J usage is TRBJ2-1; D could derive from TRBD1 or TRBD2 (5 bases each). The CDR3 is made up of 14 amino acids. In germline, CDR1 is SQVTM, CDR2 ANQGSEA. V lost 5 bases to trimming and J lost 4 bases, with 15 bases between them. The CDR3 loop is CSVSPRESYNEQFF. The CDR3 nucleotides are TGCAGCGTTTCACCCAGGGAGTCGTACAATGAGCAGTTCTTC.

This clonotype was observed a few times. V and J are TRBV7-6 and TRBJ1-5, with D tentatively TRBD1 (6 bases). V lost 5 bases and J lost 2, with 10 bases in between. Germline V CDR1 and CDR2: SGHVS, FNYEAQ. The CDR3 runs to 14 residues. CDR3 nucleotides: TGTGCCAGCAGCGGGGGGCAGGGCAATCAGCCCCAGCATTTT. This translates into CASSGGQGNQPQHF.

This chain uses TRBV5-4 with TRBJ2-2; possible D gene TRBD2, 6 bases. Germline V gene data show CDR1 as SGHNT and CDR2 as YYREEE (reference sequence). The CDR3 consists of 15 residues. The V and J ends lost 6 bases and 4 bases respectively, with 16 bases between them. As DNA, the CDR3 is TGTGCCAGCAACCCTGTCGGGGGTGGCACCGGGGAGCTGTTTTTT. Protein product: CASNPVGGGTGELFF.

The chain's CDR3 is CASRPLGNEQFF. In DNA, the CDR3 is TGTGCCAGCAGACCACTGGGCAATGAGCAGTTCTTC. V usage is TRBV7-3 and J usage is TRBJ2-1; D uncertain. Trimming cost V 6 bases and J 6 bases, with 9 bases left between them. CDR3 length equals 12 residues. CDR1 and CDR2 (germline): SGHTA, FQGTGA.

In its sample, this clonotype was seen many times. This chain uses TRBV11-3 with TRBJ2-2; TRBD1 agrees at 7 bases. Germline CDR1 and CDR2: SGHNT and YENEEA. CDR3 length: 15 amino acids. Trimming at V came to 4 bases and at J to 1 base, leaving 3 bases not matched to a gene. The CDR3 bases are TGTGCCAGCAGCTACCGGGACAGGAACACCGGGGAGCTGTTTTTT. As protein: CASSYRDRNTGELFF.